The T cell receptor beta chain under discussion was sequenced for a study of shared T cell receptors in the human thymus. Germline assignment: CDR1 MGHDK and CDR2 SYGVNS. The CDR3 is 16 amino acids. V was clipped by 6 bases and J by 0 bases, with 17 bases between them. Assay used: immunoSEQ multiplex PCR; TCRdb lists only in-frame clones, some missing. The table includes about 660,000 clones, around 87% detected once. These data are also associated with another study on human thymus T cells. That report adds: Corrective surgery for congenital heart defects was being performed on the healthy Finnish infants who were the donors. As related research reported, thymic repertoires overlapped highly among unrelated individuals.

This chain joins TRBV25-1 and TRBJ1-1, with a tentative D call TRBD1 (5 bases). This clonotype was sampled from a boy younger than two with a congenital heart defect. The sample taken for sequencing was thymocytes. The CDR3 region has the DNA TGTGCCAGCAGGGACCTAGGTAAGGGGATGAACACTGAAGCTTTCTTT. Translation: CASRDLGKGMNTEAFF. Looking up the rest from reference TRBV25-1 and TRBJ1-1 gives the full variable domain: EADIYQTPRYLVIGTGKKITLECSQTMGHDKMYWYQQDPGMELHLIHYSYGVNSTEKGDLSSESTVSRIRTEHFPLTLESARPSHTSQYLCASRDLGKGMNTEAFFGQGTRLTVV.